This T cell receptor beta chain was identified in a study of cytomegalovirus exposure and HLA in healthy donors. The CDR3 has 14 amino acids. Germline-derived CDR1 and CDR2 are SNHLY and FYNNEI. J was trimmed by 6 bases and V by 10 bases; bases with no gene match: 8. A remark on this clone: The antigen remains undetermined.

PCR involved 60 Vbeta and 13 Jbeta primers. Libraries were prepared by immunoSEQ multiplex PCR; TCRdb keeps only in-frame clonotypes and omits some of them. The sample has some 85,000 clones; around 79% are singletons. Study outcomes and limitations: The authors reported that TCR beta sequences could predict HLA-A and HLA-B alleles. These predictions were accurate for most subjects in the first cohort. The authors enumerated 150 to 200 TCR beta chains as linked to cytomegalovirus.

The sequence was obtained from a man between 18 and 35 years old in good health and CMV-seropositive. Sequenced: PBMCs. The rearrangement links TRBV2 to TRBJ2-1, with 11 bases aligning to TRBD2. The CDR3 DNA reads as TGTGCCACCACACTAGCGGGAGTAGGCAATGAGCAGTTCTTC. Translation: CATTLAGVGNEQFF.